This T cell receptor beta chain was identified during a study of blood T cell repertoires in COVID-19 (dated by TCRdb to the early 2020s). Regarding the research as a whole: Collaborator samples came from the United States, Italy and Spain and covered acute and convalescent phases of COVID-19. Sample metadata almost always included a de-identified subject ID, COVID-19 status, age in years and sex. Samples came from the ongoing ImmuneRACE study (first 160 participants) plus 1,254 subjects from 6 global collaborators. Deeply sampled blood TCRbeta repertoires from subjects exposed to, actively infected with, or recovered from COVID-19 were included in the dataset. The repertoires were released in a freely available public database meant as a resource for research on the immune response to SARS-CoV-2. The prospective study material was composed of cDNA or gDNA derived from T cells, B-cell-depleted T cells, or PBMCs. Where HLA class I and class II types were available, the types were taken from metadata supplied by the sample provider, not from assay-based typing. Study-wide conclusions, independent of this receptor: The amount of clinical and demographic metadata varied by source and participant and was provided uncurated.

In its sample, this clone was seen once. Its antigen is not yet known. There are no base qualities to consult, and no much larger clone falls within one base. Trimming accounts for 3 bases at V and 1 base at J, while the number of junction bases matched to no gene is 6. CDR1 and CDR2 are drawn from the germline V gene: MDHEN, SYDVKM. The CDR3, from cysteine to phenylalanine, totals 17 residues. Left in the record is the CDR3 DNA by itself, 51 bases read in frame from the first base. The immunoSEQ Assay, a bias-controlled multiplex PCR, was used to amplify TCRbeta CDR3 regions from genomic DNA. Turning to the authors' computational methods: Nucleated cell counts per sample were estimated from amplification of reference gene primers within the assay. To quantify the absolute abundance of each unique TCRbeta CDR3 rearrangement, sequence reads were collapsed and filtered. For each sample, productive Simpson clonality was calculated as the square root of Simpson's diversity index over productive rearrangements. Sourced from immuneACCESS, this table was stored by TCRdb with only in-frame sequences that have V and J called. A share of the clones is absent; for the studies checked, an unresolved V gene accounts for under half, and the remainder has no known explanation. That table gives V, J and clone size, and the DNA gave D and trimming. Within this sample are about 190,000 clones, with 90% of them counted one time only. The top ten clones comprise about 0.59% of the sample.

Collaborating institutions collected whole blood in K2EDTA tubes following their own protocols. For TCRbeta analysis, collaborators shipped samples in one of three forms: frozen whole blood, isolated PBMCs, or DNA extracted from either of those sample types. The sequence was collected from a man over 45 with acute or convalescent COVID-19. The rearranged segments are TRBV28 and TRBJ2-2; the junction holds 9 bases that match TRBD2. The specimen was peripheral blood. The nucleotide sequence reads as follows: TGTGCCAGCAGTTTTCTTGAACTAGCGGGGAACACCGGGGAGCTGTTTTTT. Its coded protein is CASSFLELAGNTGELFF.